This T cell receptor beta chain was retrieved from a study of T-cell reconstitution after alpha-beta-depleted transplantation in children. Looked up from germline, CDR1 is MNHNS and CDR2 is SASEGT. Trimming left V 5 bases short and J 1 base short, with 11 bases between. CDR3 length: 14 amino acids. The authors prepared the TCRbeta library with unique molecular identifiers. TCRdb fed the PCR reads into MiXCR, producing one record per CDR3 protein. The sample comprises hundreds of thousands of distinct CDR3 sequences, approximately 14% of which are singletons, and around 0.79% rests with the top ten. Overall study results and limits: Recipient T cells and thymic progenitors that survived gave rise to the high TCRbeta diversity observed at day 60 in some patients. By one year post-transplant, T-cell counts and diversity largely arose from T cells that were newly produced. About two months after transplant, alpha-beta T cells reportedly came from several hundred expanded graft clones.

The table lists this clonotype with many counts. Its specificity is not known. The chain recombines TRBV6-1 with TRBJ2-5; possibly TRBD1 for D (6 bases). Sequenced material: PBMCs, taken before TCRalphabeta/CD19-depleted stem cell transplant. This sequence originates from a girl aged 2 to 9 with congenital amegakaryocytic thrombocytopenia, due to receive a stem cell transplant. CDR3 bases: TGTGCCAGCAGTCTGAACAGGGCCCAAGAGACCCAGTACTTC. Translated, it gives CASSLNRAQETQYF.